This T cell receptor beta chain came from a study of human T cells and chemical hapten exposure. On the study more broadly: The sensitizer, 2% DPC, was used on about 2 cm by about 2 cm of upper inner arm skin. Per-sample TCR yields varied mainly from small pooled library volume differences. Patients, a majority of them female, were diagnosed with alopecia areata, totalis or universalis.

V lost 1 base to trimming and J lost 8 bases, with 14 bases between them. This CDR3 contains 15 residues. CDR1 SGHVS and CDR2 FNYEAQ come from the germline V gene. This clonotype appeared a few times. Time point specified: patch test 1, 2 weeks after DPC sensitization. Treatment denoted: therapeutic diphenylcyclopropenone sensitization with weekly scalp DPC. Separate cDNA molecules received unique molecular identifiers, which the library attached to them. In TCRdb, the RACE reads were re-called with MiXCR into one record per CDR3 protein. The sample carries 95,000 to 150,000 distinct CDR3 sequences, roughly 13% recorded once.

The source of this sequence is a man between 18 and 35 years old with alopecia areata. Some clones in this sample may be carry-over from other donors' samples. The chain couples TRBV7-6 to TRBJ1-4; D gene unclear. The sequenced sample was whole blood, obtained in connection with sensitization to the hapten diphenylcyclopropenone (DPC). The CDR3 DNA follows: TGTGCCAGCAGCTTAGGGATGGGGAGAGGCGAAAAACTGTTTTTT. Translation: CASSLGMGRGEKLFF.